This TCR beta chain derives from a study of a mutant IDH1 vaccine in newly diagnosed glioma. In the study overall: Every participant had undergone radiotherapy, temozolomide, or both before, and most underwent both.

In germline, CDR1 is SQVTM, CDR2 ANQGSEA. Trimming stripped 6 bases from V and 1 base from J, with 10 bases between. CDR3 length: 12 residues. The time point here: week 35, safety follow-up. What each vaccine dose contained was 300 ug of mutant IDH1 20-mer peptide, accompanied by topical imiquimod. A remark on this clone: Its matching antigen is unknown.

Repertoires were generated with immunoSEQ multiplex PCR, while TCRdb's copy carries only in-frame clones and drops some. The repertoire holds around 32,000 clones, with around 77% as singletons. The TCR sequence derives from a man in his forties with glioma. Some clones in this sample may be carry-over from other donors' samples. The chain uses TRBV29-1 and TRBJ2-7; perhaps TRBD2 as D (5 bases). The sequencing used PBMCs, collected from a glioma patient whose treatment included an IDH1 peptide vaccine. Written as DNA, the CDR3 is TGCAGCGTCCGGACTGGTTCCTACGAGCAGTACTTC. Its translation: CSVRTGSYEQYF.